These 27 T cell receptor beta chains were sequenced from one sample in a study of lung T cells in sarcoidosis with Löfgren's syndrome. Via MiXCR, TCRdb re-called the reads, giving one row per CDR3 protein. The table shows tens of thousands of distinct CDR3 sequences, with approximately 21% occurring only once. The material sequenced was CD4+ T cells from PBMCs. These receptors were obtained from a human donor with sarcoidosis (Löfgren's syndrome or another form), or a control subject (not recorded which).

There are many counts of this clonotype. The rearrangement uses TRBV7-6 and TRBJ1-1; no definite D call. The germline CDR1 and CDR2 sequences are SGHVS and FNYEAQ. The CDR3 contains 13 residues. Trimming shortened V by 2 bases and J by 7 bases, and 11 bases separated the two germline ends. The CDR3 DNA reads TGTGCCAGCAGCTTATCAAAAGGGCTTGAAGCTTTCTTT. Encoded protein: CASSLSKGLEAFF.

J is TRBJ1-3 and V is TRBV7-2; 7 bases are a match to TRBD1. V was pared by 6 bases and J by 0 bases, with 2 bases of the junction left unmatched. Germline CDR1 and CDR2: SGHTA and FQGNSA. The CDR3 has 14 residues. The CDR3 loop is CASRPGGSGNTIYF. DNA of the CDR3: TGTGCCAGCAGGCCAGGGGGCTCTGGAAACACCATATATTTT.

Remarks on this clonotype: Its ends do not fully match the called genes, so a read error is possible. The chain couples TRBV2 to TRBJ2-2, with 8 bases lining up with TRBD1. The CDR3 extends over 15 amino acids. CDR1 and CDR2 from the germline V gene are SNHLY and FYNNEI. CDR3 DNA: TGTGCCAGCAGTTTCCAGGGGGCGAACACCGGGGAGCCGTTTTTT. As protein: CASSFQGANTGEPFF.

The chain uses TRBV18 and TRBJ2-1; 8 nucleotides agree with TRBD2. CDR3 length: 13 residues. Germline assignment: CDR1 KGHSH and CDR2 LQKENI. After removal of 4 bases from V and 6 bases from J, the junction contained 2 bases not matched to a gene. CDR3 coding DNA: TGTGCCAGCTCACTAGGACTAGCCAATGAGCAGTTCTTC. Translation gives CASSLGLANEQFF.

The chain combines TRBV3-1 with TRBJ2-1; D is ambiguous. Trimming took off 0 bases at V and 9 bases at J, with 3 bases between the two ends. Germline CDR1 is LGHDT and CDR2 is YNNKEL (reference sequence). This CDR3 region has 11 residues. The chain's CDR3 is CASSQESEQFF. As DNA, the CDR3 is TGTGCCAGCAGCCAAGAAAGTGAGCAGTTCTTC.

The chain uses TRBV7-9 and TRBJ2-3; no clear D gene. The CDR3 is 15 residues long. The germline V and J ends were trimmed by 3 bases and 0 bases, with 10 bases remaining between them. The V gene's germline CDR1 is SEHNR and CDR2 FQNEAQ (reference sequence). CDR3 bases: TGTGCCAGCAGCTTCGGCTTTCCAAGCACAGATACGCAGTATTTT. Amino acid sequence: CASSFGFPSTDTQYF.

Details on this clonotype: Being one base from a much bigger clone, this may be a read error. The V call is TRBV4-1, the J call TRBJ2-3; D remains unclear. Trimming cost V 0 bases and J 2 bases, with 12 bases left between them. Per the germline V gene, CDR1 is MGHRA and CDR2 is YSYEKL. CDR3 length: 16 amino acids. CDR3 sequence reads: CASSQDRRIVTDTQYF. In DNA, the CDR3 is TGCGCCAGCAGCCAAGATAGGCGGATTGTCACAGATACGCAGTATTTT.

This clonotype is medium-sized in the sample. J is TRBJ1-1 and V is TRBV6-1; D gene unclear. Deletions cut 5 bases from V and 1 base from J, with 8 bases between. The germline V gene encodes CDR1 MNHNS and CDR2 SASEGT. The CDR3 runs to 13 residues. The CDR3 spells CASSLRENTEAFF. DNA of the CDR3: TGTGCCAGCAGTCTGAGGGAGAACACTGAAGCTTTCTTT.

This clonotype was found many times. The CDR3 DNA reads TGCAGTGCCTCCGATGGCAATCAGCCCCAGCATTTT. It is translated as CSASDGNQPQHF. J is TRBJ1-5 and V is TRBV20-1; D is uncertain. V was shortened by 6 bases and J by 2 bases, with 8 bases between the two germline ends. Germline CDR1 DFQATT, CDR2 SNEGSKA (reference sequence). The CDR3 has 12 residues.

A note on this clonotype: With a much larger clone just one base away, this may be a read error. The gene calls are TRBV28 and TRBJ1-5; D unresolved. The CDR3 consists of 12 residues. Germline V gene data show CDR1 as MDHEN and CDR2 as SYDVKM. The ends were cut back, 7 bases at V and 12 bases at J, with 16 bases in the middle. The CDR3 loop is CASIPGIRIQHF. The CDR3 nucleotides read TGTGCCAGCATTCCGGGAATTCGTATCCAGCATTTT.

The V call is TRBV20-1, the J call TRBJ2-7; D remains ambiguous. Germline V gene lookup returns CDR1 DFQATT and CDR2 SNEGSKA (reference sequence). The CDR3 runs to 12 residues. V lost 6 bases, J lost 2 bases, and 11 bases lay in between. Here the CDR3 reads CSAPDGAYEQYF. The CDR3 bases are TGCAGTGCCCCGGACGGAGCCTACGAGCAGTACTTC.

This chain connects TRBV11-2 to TRBJ1-1; D gene uncertain. The CDR3 spans 16 residues. V dropped 4 bases and J dropped 0 bases, with 15 bases sitting between them. Germline V gene sequence: CDR1 SGHAT, CDR2 FQNNGV. The chain's CDR3 is CASSSNHERMNTEAFF. The CDR3 bases are TGTGCCAGCAGCTCAAACCATGAAAGGATGAACACTGAAGCTTTCTTT.

This clonotype was counted ten times or more. The V and J genes are TRBV28 and TRBJ2-7; 7 bases map to TRBD2. The germline CDR1 and CDR2 sequences are MDHEN and SYDVKM. This CDR3 comprises 13 residues. J was trimmed by 6 bases and V by 5 bases; bases with no gene match: 7. CDR3 protein: CASSPRGRVEQYF. CDR3 bases: TGTGCCAGCAGTCCCCGGGGGAGGGTCGAGCAGTACTTC.

This clonotype has a count of ten or more. This sequence joins TRBV6-6 and TRBJ1-6, with 10 bases aligning to TRBD1. Trimming took 2 bases from V and 5 from J; bases not matched to a gene: 3. Looked up from germline, CDR1 is MNHNY and CDR2 is SVGAGI (reference sequence). The CDR3 length is 16 residues. The CDR3 loop reads CASSYVTGGNNSPLHF. The CDR3 coding sequence is TGTGCCAGCAGTTACGTGACAGGGGGCAATAATTCACCCCTCCACTTT.

This rearrangement joins TRBV11-2 to TRBJ1-3; TRBD1 matches 9 bases. CDR1 SGHAT and CDR2 FQNNGV come from the germline V gene. CDR3 size: 17 residues. J gave up 4 bases and V 0 bases, and 7 bases lay outside the gene matches. The CDR3: CASSLEGRTGVGNTIYF. The CDR3 DNA reads TGTGCCAGCAGCTTAGAGGGGCGGACAGGGGTCGGAAACACCATATATTTT.

This clonotype was seen many times. The chain is built from TRBV28 and TRBJ2-7, with D perhaps TRBD1 or TRBD2 (5 bases each). The CDR3 is made up of 17 amino acids. Germline V gives CDR1 MDHEN, CDR2 SYDVKM. V shed 1 base and J shed 9 bases, with 25 bases lying between them. As DNA, the CDR3 is TGTGCCAGCAGTTTATCGATCGGGACGTCCCTTCACGACTCGCAGTACGTC. It translates to CASSLSIGTSLHDSQYV.

This clonotype was counted between two and nine times. J is TRBJ2-3 and V is TRBV24-1, with D possibly TRBD2 on 5 matching bases. The CDR3 covers 17 residues. Germline CDR1 reads KGHDR; CDR2 reads SFDVKD. Trimming removed 3 bases at V and 2 bases at J, with 17 bases between. The CDR3 sequence is CATSDGSASEHTDTQYF. CDR3 nucleotide sequence: TGTGCCACCAGTGATGGGAGTGCAAGTGAACACACAGATACGCAGTATTTT.

CDR3 sequence (DNA): TGCAGTGCCATCCGTTCCGGGACAGAAGAGACCCAGTACTTC. Encoded protein: CSAIRSGTEETQYF. The J gene is TRBJ2-5, the V gene TRBV20-1; 7 nucleotides match TRBD1. From germline, CDR1 is DFQATT and CDR2 SNEGSKA (reference sequence). V gave up 6 bases and J gave up 3 bases; unmatched junction bases: 10. CDR3 length equals 14 residues.

This clonotype has at least ten counts. This chain connects TRBV27 to TRBJ2-3; D is uncertain. Per the germline V gene, CDR1 is MNHEY and CDR2 is SMNVEV (reference sequence). V dropped 7 bases and J dropped 6 bases, with 8 bases sitting between them. This CDR3 is built from 11 residues. The CDR3 reads CASTLWDTQYF. As DNA, the CDR3 is TGTGCCAGCACCCTTTGGGATACGCAGTATTTT.

V and J are TRBV7-2 and TRBJ2-7; 7 bases are a match to TRBD1. With V trimmed by 1 base and J by 9 bases, 6 bases remained unmatched. This CDR3 spans 13 amino acids. The V gene's germline CDR1 is SGHTA and CDR2 FQGNSA. CDR3 region: CASSLDLGGGQYV. As DNA, the CDR3 is TGTGCCAGCAGCTTAGACCTAGGGGGCGGGCAGTACGTC.

As concerns this clonotype: A much larger clonotype is one base distant, so this may be a read error. The chain has TRBV19 and TRBJ2-1; the D is unclear. Germline V gives CDR1 LNHDA, CDR2 SQIVND (reference sequence). CDR3 size: 13 residues. The CDR3 DNA reads TGTGCCAGTAGTATAGAACCCTACAATGGGCAGTTCTTC. This codes for CASSIEPYNGQFF.

In its sample, this clonotype was seen many times. V is TRBV6-1 and J is TRBJ1-1, with TRBD1 identical over 8 bases. There are 15 residues in the CDR3. The V segment lost 5 bases and the J segment 1 base; nucleotides outside the gene matches: 6. Germline V lookup: CDR1 MNHNS, CDR2 SASEGT. Here the CDR3 DNA reads TGTGCCAGCAGTCCCCGACAGGGGCGGAACACTGAAGCTTTCTTT. Protein: CASSPRQGRNTEAFF.

The chain carries TRBV5-1 and TRBJ2-7; 8 positions agree with TRBD2. The CDR3 consists of 15 residues. CDR1 and CDR2 from the germline V gene are SGHRS and YFSETQ. V lost 0 bases and J lost 2; bases outside the gene matches: 4. DNA for the CDR3: TGCGCCAGCAGCTTGGCAGCGGGAGTGGCCTACGAGCAGTACTTC. It encodes CASSLAAGVAYEQYF.

In its sample, this clonotype was seen a few times. The V gene is TRBV29-1, the J gene TRBJ2-7, with D perhaps matching TRBD1 (5 bases). Between the trimmed V and J ends, which lost 6 bases and 1 base, there was a span of 16 bases. This CDR3 has 14 residues. Germline V gene lookup returns CDR1 SQVTM and CDR2 ANQGSEA. The CDR3 sequence is CSVLSRQRSYEQYF. The CDR3, as DNA: TGCAGCGTGTTATCCAGACAGCGTTCCTACGAGCAGTACTTC.

This clonotype was seen repeatedly, ten times or more. This sequence joins TRBV25-1 and TRBJ2-1; TRBD2 agrees at 13 bases. The germline V gene encodes CDR1 MGHDK and CDR2 SYGVNS. The length of the CDR3 is 14 residues. The ends lost 7 bases at V and 12 bases at J; junction bases unmatched: 9. Here the CDR3 DNA reads TGTGCCAGCAACCCGGGGACTAGCGGGAATAGGCAGTTCTTC. It codes for CASNPGTSGNRQFF.

By share, this clonotype ranks as medium-sized. The V call is TRBV20-1, the J call TRBJ2-5, with TRBD1 as a possible D gene (6 bases). The germline CDR1 and CDR2 sequences are DFQATT and SNEGSKA (reference sequence). The V end was cut by 3 bases, the J end by 6 bases, with 11 bases between. This CDR3 spans 12 amino acids. CDR3 DNA: TGCAGTGCTAGTTTACAGGGACAGACCCAGTACTTC. Its translation is CSASLQGQTQYF.

This clonotype was counted many times. The genes are TRBV7-6 and TRBJ2-5, with D perhaps matching TRBD2 (6 bases). The CDR3 has 14 amino acids. V was shortened by 4 bases and J by 5 bases, with 14 bases between the two germline ends. Germline CDR1 and CDR2: SGHVS and FNYEAQ. The CDR3 nucleotides are TGTGCCAGCAGCTCAGCGGGCCGAGGCGAGACCCAGTACTTC. This encodes CASSSAGRGETQYF.